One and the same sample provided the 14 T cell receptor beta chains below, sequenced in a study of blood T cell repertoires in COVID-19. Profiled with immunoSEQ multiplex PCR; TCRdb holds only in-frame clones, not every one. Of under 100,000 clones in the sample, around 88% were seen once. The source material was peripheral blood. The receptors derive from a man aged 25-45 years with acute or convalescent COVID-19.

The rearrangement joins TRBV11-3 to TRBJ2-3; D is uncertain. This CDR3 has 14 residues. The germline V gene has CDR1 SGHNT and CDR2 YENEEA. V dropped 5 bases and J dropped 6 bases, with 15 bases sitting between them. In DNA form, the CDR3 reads TGTGCCAGCAGCCAGCGCCCCACCGGGGATACGCAGTATTTT. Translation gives CASSQRPTGDTQYF.

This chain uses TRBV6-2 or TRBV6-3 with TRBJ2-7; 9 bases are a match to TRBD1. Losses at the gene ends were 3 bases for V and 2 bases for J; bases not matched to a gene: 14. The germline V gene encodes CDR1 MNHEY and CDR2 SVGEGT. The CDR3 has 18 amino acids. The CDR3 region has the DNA TGTGCCAGCAGTTATAACAGGGGGCATATGACTAGCCCCTACGAGCAGTACTTC. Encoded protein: CASSYNRGHMTSPYEQYF.

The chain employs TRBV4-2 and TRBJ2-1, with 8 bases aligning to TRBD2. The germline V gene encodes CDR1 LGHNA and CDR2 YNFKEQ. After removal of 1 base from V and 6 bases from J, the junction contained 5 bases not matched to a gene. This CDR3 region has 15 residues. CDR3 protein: CASSQGAGVGNEQFF. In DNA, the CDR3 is TGTGCCAGCAGCCAAGGAGCGGGAGTGGGCAATGAGCAGTTCTTC.

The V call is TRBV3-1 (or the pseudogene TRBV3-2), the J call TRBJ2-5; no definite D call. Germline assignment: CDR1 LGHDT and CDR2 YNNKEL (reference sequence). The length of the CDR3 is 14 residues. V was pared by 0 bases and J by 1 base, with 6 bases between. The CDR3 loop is CASSQDHGQETQYF. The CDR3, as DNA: TGTGCCAGCAGCCAAGATCACGGCCAAGAGACCCAGTACTTC.

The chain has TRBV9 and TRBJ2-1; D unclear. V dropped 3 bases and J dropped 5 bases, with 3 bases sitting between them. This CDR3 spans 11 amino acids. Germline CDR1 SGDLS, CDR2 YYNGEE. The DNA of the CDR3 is TGTGCCAGCAGCGGAGACAATGAGCAGTTCTTC. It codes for CASSGDNEQFF.

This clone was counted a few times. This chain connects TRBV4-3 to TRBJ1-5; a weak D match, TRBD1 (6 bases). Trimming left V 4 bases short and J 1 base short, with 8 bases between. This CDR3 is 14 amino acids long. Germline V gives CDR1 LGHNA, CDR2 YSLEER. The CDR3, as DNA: TGCGCCAGCAGCCCTGACAGGAGCAATCAGCCCCAGCATTTT. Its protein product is CASSPDRSNQPQHF.

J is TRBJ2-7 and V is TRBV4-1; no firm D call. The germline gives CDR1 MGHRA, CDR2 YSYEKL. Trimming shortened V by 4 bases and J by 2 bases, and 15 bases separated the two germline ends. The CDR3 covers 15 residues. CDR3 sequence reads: CASSPASLPTYEQYF. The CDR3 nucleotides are TGCGCCAGCAGCCCTGCCTCCCTACCCACCTACGAGCAGTACTTC.

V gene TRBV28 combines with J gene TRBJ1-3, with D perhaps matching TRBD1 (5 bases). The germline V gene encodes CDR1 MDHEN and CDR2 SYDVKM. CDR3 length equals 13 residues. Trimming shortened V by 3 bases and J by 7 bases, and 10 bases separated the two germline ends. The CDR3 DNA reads TGTGCCAGCAGTTTTTTGGGGGGGAACACCATATATTTT. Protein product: CASSFLGGNTIYF.

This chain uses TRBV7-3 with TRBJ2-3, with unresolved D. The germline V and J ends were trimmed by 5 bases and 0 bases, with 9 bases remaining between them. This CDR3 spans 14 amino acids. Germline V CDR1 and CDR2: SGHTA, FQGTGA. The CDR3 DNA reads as TGTGCCAGCAGCCCCTCCTACAGCACAGATACGCAGTATTTT. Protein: CASSPSYSTDTQYF.

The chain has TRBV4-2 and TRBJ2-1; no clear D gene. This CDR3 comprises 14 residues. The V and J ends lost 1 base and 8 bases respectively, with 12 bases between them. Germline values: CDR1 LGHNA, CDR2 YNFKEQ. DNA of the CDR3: TGTGCCAGCAGCCAAGCCCTAGGTGTGGATGAGCAGTTCTTC. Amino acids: CASSQALGVDEQFF.

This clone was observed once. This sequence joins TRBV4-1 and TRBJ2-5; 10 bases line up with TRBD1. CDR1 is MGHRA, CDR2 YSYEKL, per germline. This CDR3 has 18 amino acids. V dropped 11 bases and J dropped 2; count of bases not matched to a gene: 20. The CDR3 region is CARRPLGQGGDQQETQYF. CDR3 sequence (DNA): TGCGCCCGCCGCCCACTCGGACAGGGGGGGGATCAGCAAGAGACCCAGTACTTC.

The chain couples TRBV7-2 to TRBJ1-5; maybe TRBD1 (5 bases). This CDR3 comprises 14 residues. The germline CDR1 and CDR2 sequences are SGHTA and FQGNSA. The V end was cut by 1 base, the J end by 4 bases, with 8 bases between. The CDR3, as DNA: TGTGCCAGCAGCTTAGACAGGACGAATCAGCCCCAGCATTTT. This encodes CASSLDRTNQPQHF.

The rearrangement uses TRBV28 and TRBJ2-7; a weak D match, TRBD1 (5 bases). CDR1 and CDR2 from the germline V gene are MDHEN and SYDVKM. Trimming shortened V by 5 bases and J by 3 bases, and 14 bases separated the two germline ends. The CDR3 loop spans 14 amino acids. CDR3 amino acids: CASSPSTVIYEQYF. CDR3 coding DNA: TGTGCCAGCAGTCCTTCGACAGTCATCTACGAGCAGTACTTC. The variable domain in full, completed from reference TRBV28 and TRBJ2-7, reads DVKVTQSSRYLVKRTGEKVFLECVQDMDHENMFWYRQDPGLGLRLIYFSYDVKMKEKGDIPEGYSVSREKKERFSLILESASTNQTSMYLCASSPSTVIYEQYFGPGTRLTVT.

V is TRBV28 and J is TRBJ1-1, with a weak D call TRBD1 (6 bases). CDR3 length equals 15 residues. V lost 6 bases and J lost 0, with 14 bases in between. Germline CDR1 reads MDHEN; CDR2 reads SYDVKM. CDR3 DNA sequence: TGTGCCAGCAGCCCCCGGGGGGCGGTGAACACTGAAGCTTTCTTT. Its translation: CASSPRGAVNTEAFF.